The present TCR beta chain was sequenced within a study of T-cell reconstitution after alpha-beta-depleted transplantation in children. Findings of the study overall: T-cell numbers and diversity, one year after transplant, stemmed largely from T cells that were newly produced. The study reportedly traced alpha-beta T cells about two months after transplant to several hundred expanded graft clones. Some patients owed their high day-60 TCRbeta diversity to surviving recipient T cells and thymic progenitors.

This clonotype was counted ten times or more. Antigen specificity is unknown. As it was prepared, the TCRbeta library received unique molecular identifiers. MiXCR, applied by TCRdb to the PCR reads, yields one record per CDR3 protein. The sample gives fewer than 550,000 distinct CDR3 sequences, roughly 16% of which show up once; over 25% is in the top ten. Germline loops: CDR1 MGHRA, CDR2 YSYEKL. The CDR3 extends over 16 amino acids. After removal of 4 bases from V and 5 bases from J, the junction contained 13 bases not matched to a gene. The source was PBMCs, mostly from graft donor cells, collected 360 days after TCRalphabeta/CD19-depleted stem cell transplant. The J gene is TRBJ2-7, the V gene TRBV4-1; 8 positions match TRBD2. This TCR derives from a boy in the first two years of life who had a stem cell transplant for Wiskott-Aldrich syndrome, so the T cells may come from the graft donor. The CDR3 bases are TGCGCCAGCAGCCGCACACCGGGACTAGATAGCCACGAGCAGTACTTC. It codes for CASSRTPGLDSHEQYF.